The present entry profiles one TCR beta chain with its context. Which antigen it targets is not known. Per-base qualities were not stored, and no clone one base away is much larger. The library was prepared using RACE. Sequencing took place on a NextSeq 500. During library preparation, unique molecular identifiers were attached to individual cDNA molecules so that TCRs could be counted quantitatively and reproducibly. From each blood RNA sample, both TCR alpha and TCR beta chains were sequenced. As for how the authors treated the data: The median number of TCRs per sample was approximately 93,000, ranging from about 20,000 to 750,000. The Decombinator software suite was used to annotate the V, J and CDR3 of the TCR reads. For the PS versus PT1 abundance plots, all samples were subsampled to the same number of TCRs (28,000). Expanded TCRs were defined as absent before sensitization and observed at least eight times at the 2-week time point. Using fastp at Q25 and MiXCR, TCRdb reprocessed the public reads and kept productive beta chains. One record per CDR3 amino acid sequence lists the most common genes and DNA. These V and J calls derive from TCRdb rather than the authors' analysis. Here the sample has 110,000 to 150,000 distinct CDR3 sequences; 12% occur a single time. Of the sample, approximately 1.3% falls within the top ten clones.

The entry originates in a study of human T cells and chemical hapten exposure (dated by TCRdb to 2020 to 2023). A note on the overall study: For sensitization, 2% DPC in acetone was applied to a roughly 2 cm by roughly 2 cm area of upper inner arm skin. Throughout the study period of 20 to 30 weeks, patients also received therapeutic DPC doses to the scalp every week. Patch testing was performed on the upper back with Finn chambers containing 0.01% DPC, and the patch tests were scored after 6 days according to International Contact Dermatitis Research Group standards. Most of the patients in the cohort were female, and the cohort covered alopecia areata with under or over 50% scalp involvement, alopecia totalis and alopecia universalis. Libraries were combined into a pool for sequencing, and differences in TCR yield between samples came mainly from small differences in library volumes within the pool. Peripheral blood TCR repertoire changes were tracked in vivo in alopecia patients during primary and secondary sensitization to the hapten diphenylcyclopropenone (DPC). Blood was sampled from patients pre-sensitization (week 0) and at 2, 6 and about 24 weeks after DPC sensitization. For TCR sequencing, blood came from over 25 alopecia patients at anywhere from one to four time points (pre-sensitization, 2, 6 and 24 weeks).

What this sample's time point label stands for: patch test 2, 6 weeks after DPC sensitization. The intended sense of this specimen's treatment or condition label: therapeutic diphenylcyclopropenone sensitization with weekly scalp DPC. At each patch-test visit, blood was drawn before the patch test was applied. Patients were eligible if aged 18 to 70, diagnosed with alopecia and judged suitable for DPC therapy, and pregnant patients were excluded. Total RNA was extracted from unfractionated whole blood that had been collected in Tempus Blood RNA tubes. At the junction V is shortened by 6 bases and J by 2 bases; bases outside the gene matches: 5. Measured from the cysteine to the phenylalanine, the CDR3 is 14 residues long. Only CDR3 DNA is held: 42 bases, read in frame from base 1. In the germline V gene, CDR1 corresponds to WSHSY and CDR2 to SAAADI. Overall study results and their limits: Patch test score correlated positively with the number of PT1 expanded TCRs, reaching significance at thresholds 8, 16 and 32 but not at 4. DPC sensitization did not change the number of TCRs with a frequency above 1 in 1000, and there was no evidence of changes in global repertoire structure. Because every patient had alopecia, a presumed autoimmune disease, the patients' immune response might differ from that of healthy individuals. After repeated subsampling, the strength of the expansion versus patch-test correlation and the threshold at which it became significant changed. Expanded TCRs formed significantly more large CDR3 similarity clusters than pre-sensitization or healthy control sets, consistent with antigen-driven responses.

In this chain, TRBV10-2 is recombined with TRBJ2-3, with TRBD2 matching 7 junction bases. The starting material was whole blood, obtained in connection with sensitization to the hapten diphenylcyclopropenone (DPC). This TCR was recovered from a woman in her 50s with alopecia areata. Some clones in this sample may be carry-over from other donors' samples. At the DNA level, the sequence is TGCGCCAGCAGCGCTAGCGGCCACACAGATACGCAGTATTTT. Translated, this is CASSASGHTDTQYF.